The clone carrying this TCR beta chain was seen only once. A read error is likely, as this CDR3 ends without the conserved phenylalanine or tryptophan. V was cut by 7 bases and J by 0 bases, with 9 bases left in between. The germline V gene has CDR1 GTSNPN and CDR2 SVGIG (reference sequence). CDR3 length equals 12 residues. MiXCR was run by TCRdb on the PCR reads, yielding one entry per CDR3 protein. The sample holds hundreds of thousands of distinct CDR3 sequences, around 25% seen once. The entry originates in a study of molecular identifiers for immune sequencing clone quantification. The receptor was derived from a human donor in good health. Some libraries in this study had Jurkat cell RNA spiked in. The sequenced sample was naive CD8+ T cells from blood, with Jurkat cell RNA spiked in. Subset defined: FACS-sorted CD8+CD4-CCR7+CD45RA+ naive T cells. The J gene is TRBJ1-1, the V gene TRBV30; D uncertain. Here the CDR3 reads CALGDLNTEAFI. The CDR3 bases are TGTGCCTTGGGTGATTTGAACACTGAAGCTTTCATT.